This T cell receptor (beta chain) was observed in a study of blood T cell repertoires in COVID-19. Study in general: Collection of acute and convalescent COVID-19 samples took place in the United States, Italy and Spain.

Each participant's cohort was designated according to participant-reported clinical history. The assay was immunoSEQ multiplex PCR, and TCRdb's table has in-frame clones only and misses some. This repertoire shows roughly 200,000 clones, more than 80% found once; its top ten account for 6.2%. This clonotype was obtained from a man aged 35 to 55 who had recovered from COVID-19. The sequenced sample consisted of PBMCs or T cells enriched from blood (not recorded which).

In DNA, the CDR3 is TGTGCCAGCAGCTTAGGGGACAGGACCAACTATGGCTACACCTTC. Its protein is CASSLGDRTNYGYTF. The genes are TRBV11-3 and TRBJ1-2; 8 bases align to TRBD1. Germline V CDR1 and CDR2: SGHNT, YENEEA. The CDR3 contains 15 residues. Trimming at V came to 1 base and at J to 2 bases, leaving 3 bases not matched to a gene.